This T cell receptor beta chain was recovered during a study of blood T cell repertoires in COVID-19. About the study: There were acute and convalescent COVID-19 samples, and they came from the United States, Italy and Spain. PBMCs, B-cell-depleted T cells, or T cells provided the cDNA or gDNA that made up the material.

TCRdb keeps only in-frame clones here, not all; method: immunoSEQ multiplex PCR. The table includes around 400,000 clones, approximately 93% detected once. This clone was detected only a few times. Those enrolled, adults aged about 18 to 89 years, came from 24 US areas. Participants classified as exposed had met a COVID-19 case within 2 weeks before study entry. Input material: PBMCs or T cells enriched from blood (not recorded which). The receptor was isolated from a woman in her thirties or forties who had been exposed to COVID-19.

CDR3 nucleotide sequence: TGTGCCAGCAGCTTAGCCGGGGTCCCTGAAGCTTTCTTT. It encodes CASSLAGVPEAFF. The V and J genes are TRBV7-9 and TRBJ1-1; D is unclear. Looked up from germline, CDR1 is SEHNR and CDR2 is FQNEAQ (reference sequence). The V end was cut by 0 bases, the J end by 6 bases, with 8 bases between. CDR3 length: 13 residues.